The present TCR beta chain was sequenced within a study of T cells in localized non-small cell lung cancer. General study findings and limits: Adjacent uninvolved lung tissue had the highest T cell clonality, exceeding tumor.

There are 17 residues in the CDR3. Trimming removed 6 bases from V and 5 bases from J; junction bases left unmatched: 10. Germline CDR1 and CDR2: ENHRY and SYGVKD. On this clone itself: What it recognizes is unknown.

Here immunoSEQ multiplex PCR was the method, and the copy in TCRdb shows in-frame clones only, minus some. The profile shows 23,000 or so clones, more than 85% of them singletons. Sequencing was performed on peripheral blood, taken before any cancer treatment. This clonotype was sampled from a man between 35 and 75 years old with stage III squamous cell lung carcinoma. The rearrangement links TRBV10-3 to TRBJ2-2, with 12 nucleotides matching TRBD1. The CDR3 region is CAISPGTGGPGTGELFF. As DNA, the CDR3 is TGTGCCATCAGCCCCGGGACAGGGGGCCCGGGGACCGGGGAGCTGTTTTTT.